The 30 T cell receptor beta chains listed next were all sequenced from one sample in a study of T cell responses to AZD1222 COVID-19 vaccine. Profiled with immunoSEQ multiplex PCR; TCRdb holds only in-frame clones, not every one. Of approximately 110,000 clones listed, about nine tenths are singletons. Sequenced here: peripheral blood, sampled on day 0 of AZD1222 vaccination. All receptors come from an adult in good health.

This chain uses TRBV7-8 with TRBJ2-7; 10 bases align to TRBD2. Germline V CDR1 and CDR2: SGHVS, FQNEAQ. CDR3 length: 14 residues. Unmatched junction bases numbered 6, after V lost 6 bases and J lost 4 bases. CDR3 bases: TGTGCCAGCAGTCAGGCTAGCGGGGGATACGAGCAGTACTTC. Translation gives CASSQASGGYEQYF.

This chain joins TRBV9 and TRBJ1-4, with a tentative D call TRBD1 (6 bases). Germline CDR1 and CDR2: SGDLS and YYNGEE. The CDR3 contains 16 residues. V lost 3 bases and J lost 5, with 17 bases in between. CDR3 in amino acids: CASSGLETGSNEKLFF. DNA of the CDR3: TGTGCCAGCAGCGGACTTGAGACAGGCTCGAATGAAAAACTGTTTTTT.

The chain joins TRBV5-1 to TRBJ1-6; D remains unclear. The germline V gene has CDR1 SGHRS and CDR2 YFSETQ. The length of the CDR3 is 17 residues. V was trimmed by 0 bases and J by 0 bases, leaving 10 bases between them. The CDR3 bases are TGCGCCAGCAGCTTGGAGGTGGCGAGCTCCTATAATTCACCCCTCCACTTT. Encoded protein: CASSLEVASSYNSPLHF.

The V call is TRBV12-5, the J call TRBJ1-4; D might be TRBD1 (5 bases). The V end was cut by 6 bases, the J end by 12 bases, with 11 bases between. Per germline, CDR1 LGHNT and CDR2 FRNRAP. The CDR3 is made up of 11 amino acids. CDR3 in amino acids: CASGPGAELFF. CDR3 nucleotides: TGTGCTAGTGGCCCCGGGGCGGAACTGTTTTTT.

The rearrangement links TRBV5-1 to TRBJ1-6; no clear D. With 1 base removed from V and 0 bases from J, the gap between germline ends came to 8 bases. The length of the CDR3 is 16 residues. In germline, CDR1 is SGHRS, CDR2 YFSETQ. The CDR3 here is CASSLQTSSYNSPLHF. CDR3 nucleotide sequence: TGCGCCAGCAGCTTGCAGACTAGCTCCTATAATTCACCCCTCCACTTT.

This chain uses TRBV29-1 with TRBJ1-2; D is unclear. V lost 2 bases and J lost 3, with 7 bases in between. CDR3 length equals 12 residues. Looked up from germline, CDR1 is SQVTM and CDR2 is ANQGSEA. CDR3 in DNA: TGCAGCGTTGAATCTGGGGACTATGGCTACACCTTC. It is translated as CSVESGDYGYTF.

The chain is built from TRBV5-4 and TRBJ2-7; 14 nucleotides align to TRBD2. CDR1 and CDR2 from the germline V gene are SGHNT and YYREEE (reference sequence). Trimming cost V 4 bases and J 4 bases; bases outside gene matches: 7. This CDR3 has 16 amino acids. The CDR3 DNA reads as TGTGCCAGCAGCATGGGACTAGCGGGAGTACGGTACGAGCAGTACTTC. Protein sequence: CASSMGLAGVRYEQYF.

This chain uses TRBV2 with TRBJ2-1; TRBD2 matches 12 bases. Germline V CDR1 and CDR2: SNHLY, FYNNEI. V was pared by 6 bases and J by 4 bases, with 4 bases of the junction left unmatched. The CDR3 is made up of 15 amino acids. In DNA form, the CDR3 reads TGTGCCAGCAGCGCAGGACTAGCGGGGTACAATGAGCAGTTCTTC. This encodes CASSAGLAGYNEQFF.

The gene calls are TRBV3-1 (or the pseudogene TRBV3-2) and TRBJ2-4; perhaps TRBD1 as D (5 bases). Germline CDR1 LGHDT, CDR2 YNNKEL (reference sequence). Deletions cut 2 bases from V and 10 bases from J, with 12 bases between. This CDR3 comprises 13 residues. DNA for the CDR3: TGTGCCAGCAGCCAAAACGGGCAGGGAATTCAGTACTTC. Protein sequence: CASSQNGQGIQYF.

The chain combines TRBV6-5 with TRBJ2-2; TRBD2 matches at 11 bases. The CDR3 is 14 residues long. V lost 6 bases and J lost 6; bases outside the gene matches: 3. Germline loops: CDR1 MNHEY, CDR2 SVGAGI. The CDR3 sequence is CASRVAGGPGELFF. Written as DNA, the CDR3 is TGTGCCAGCAGGGTAGCGGGAGGGCCCGGGGAGCTGTTTTTT.

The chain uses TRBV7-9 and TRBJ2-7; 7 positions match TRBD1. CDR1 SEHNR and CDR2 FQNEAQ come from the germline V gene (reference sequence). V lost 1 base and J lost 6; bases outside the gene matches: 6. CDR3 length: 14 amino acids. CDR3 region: CASSLDNRGREQYF. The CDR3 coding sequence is TGTGCCAGCAGCTTAGACAACAGGGGCCGCGAGCAGTACTTC. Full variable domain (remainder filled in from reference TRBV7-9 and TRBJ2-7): DTGVSQNPRHKITKRGQNVTFRCDPISEHNRLYWYRQTLGQGPEFLTYFQNEAQLEKSRLLSDRFSAERPKGSFSTLEIQRTEQGDSAMYLCASSLDNRGREQYFGPGTRLTVT.

The CDR3 coding sequence is TGTGCCAGCAGTCCCCCCTCCGCAGGGGTCGACACTGAAGCTTTCTTT. Protein product: CASSPPSAGVDTEAFF. The chain uses TRBV2 and TRBJ1-1; a weak D match, TRBD1 (6 bases). Germline V gives CDR1 SNHLY, CDR2 FYNNEI. The V gene lost 5 bases and the J gene lost 3 bases, with 19 bases spanning the gap. The length of the CDR3 is 16 residues. The full variable domain, with the rest looked up from reference TRBV2 and TRBJ1-1, is EPEVTQTPSHQVTQMGQEVILRCVPISNHLYFYWYRQILGQKVEFLVSFYNNEISEKSEIFDDQFSVERPDGSNFTLKIRSTKLEDSAMYFCASSPPSAGVDTEAFFGQGTRLTVV.

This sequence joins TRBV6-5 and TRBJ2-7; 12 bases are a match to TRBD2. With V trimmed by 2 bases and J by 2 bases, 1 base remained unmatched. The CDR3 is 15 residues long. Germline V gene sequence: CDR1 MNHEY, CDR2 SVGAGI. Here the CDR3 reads CASSYGTSGPYEQYF. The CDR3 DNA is TGTGCCAGCAGTTACGGGACTAGCGGGCCCTACGAGCAGTACTTC.

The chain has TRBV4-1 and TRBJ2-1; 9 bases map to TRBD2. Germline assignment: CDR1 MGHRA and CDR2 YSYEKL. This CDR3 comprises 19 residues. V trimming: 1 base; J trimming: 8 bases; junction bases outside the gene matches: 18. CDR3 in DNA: TGCGCCAGCAGCCAAGTTGGGACTGGAGTGTTAGCGGGAGTCTATGAGCAGTTCTTC. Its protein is CASSQVGTGVLAGVYEQFF.

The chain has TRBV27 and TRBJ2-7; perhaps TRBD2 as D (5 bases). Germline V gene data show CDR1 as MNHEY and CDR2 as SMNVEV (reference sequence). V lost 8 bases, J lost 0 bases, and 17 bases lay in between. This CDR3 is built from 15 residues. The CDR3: CASGPAAGTSYEQYF. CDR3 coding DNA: TGTGCCAGCGGCCCAGCGGCAGGTACCTCCTACGAGCAGTACTTC.

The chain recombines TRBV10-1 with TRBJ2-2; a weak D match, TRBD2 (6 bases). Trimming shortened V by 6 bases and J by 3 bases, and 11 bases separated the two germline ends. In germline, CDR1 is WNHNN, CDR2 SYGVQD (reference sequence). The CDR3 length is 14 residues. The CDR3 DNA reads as TGCGCCAGCAGGGAGGGTTTGGACACCGGGGAGCTGTTTTTT. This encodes CASREGLDTGELFF.

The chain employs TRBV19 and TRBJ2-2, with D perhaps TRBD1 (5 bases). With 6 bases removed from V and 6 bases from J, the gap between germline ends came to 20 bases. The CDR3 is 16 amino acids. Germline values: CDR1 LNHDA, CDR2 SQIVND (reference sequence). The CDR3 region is CASRVNPGSSAGELFF. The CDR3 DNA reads TGTGCCAGTAGGGTTAACCCAGGGTCATCCGCCGGGGAGCTGTTTTTT. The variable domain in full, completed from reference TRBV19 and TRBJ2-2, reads DGGITQSPKYLFRKEGQNVTLSCEQNLNHDAMYWYRQDPGQGLRLIYYSQIVNDFQKGDIAEGYSVSREKKESFPLTVTSAQKNPTAFYLCASRVNPGSSAGELFFGEGSRLTVL.

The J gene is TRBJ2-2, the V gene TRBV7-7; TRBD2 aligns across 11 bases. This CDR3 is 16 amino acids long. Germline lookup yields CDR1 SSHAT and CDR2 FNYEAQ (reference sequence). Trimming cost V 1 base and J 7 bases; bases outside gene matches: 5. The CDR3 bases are TGTGCCAGCAGCTTAGTAGCGGGGGGGCCCATCGGGGAGCTGTTTTTT. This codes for CASSLVAGGPIGELFF.

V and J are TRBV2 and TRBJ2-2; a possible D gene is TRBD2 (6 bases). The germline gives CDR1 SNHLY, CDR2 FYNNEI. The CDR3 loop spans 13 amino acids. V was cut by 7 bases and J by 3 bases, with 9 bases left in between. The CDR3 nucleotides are TGTGCCAGCACGGGGGTACACACCGGGGAGCTGTTTTTT. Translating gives CASTGVHTGELFF.

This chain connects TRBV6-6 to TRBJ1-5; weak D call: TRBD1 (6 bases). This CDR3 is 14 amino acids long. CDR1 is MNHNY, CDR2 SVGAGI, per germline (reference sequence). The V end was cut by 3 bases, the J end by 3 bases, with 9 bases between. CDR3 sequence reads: CASSYLGANQPQHF. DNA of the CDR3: TGTGCCAGCAGTTATTTGGGGGCCAATCAGCCCCAGCATTTT.

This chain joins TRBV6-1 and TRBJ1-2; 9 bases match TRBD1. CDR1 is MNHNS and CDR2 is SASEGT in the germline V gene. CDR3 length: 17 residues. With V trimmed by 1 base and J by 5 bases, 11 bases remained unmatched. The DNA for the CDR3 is TGTGCCAGCAGTGAAGTCAGAAACCCGGGACAGGGATATGGCTACACCTTC. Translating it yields CASSEVRNPGQGYGYTF.

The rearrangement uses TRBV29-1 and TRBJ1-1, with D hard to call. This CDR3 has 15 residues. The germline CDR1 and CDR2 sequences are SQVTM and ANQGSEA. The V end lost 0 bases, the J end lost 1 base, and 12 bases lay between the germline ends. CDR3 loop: CSVEEPWRANTEAFF. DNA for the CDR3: TGCAGCGTTGAAGAACCTTGGCGAGCGAACACTGAAGCTTTCTTT.

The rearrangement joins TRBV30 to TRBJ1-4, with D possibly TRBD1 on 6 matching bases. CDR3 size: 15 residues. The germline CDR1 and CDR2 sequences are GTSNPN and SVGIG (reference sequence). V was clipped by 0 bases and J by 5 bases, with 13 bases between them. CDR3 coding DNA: TGTGCCTGGAGTGTATCTTACCAGGGGAATGAAAAACTGTTTTTT. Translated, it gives CAWSVSYQGNEKLFF.

CDR3 coding DNA: TGTGCCAGCAAGCTACAGGGAAATAGCAATCAGCCCCAGCATTTT. It codes for CASKLQGNSNQPQHF. The chain links TRBV2 to TRBJ1-5; a possible D gene is TRBD1 (6 bases). V lost 7 bases and J lost 0, with 13 bases in between. Germline V gene lookup returns CDR1 SNHLY and CDR2 FYNNEI. The CDR3 has 15 residues.

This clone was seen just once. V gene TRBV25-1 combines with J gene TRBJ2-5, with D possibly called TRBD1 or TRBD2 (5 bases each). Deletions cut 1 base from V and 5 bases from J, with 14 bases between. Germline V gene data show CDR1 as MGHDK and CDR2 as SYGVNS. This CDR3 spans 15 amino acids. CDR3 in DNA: TGTGCCAGCAGTGAATCGAGGGGAAGTCGGGAGACCCAGTACTTC. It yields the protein CASSESRGSRETQYF.

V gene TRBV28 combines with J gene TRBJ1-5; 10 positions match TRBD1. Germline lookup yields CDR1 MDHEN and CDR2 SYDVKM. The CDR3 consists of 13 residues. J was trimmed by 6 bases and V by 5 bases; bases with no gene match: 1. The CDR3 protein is CASSGTGVQPQHF. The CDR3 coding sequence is TGTGCCAGCAGTGGGACAGGGGTTCAGCCCCAGCATTTT.

CDR3 bases: TGTGCCAGCAGTTACTCAGACGGGACGTACGAAGCTTTCTTT. Protein sequence: CASSYSDGTYEAFF. This rearrangement joins TRBV6-5 to TRBJ1-1, with D perhaps TRBD1 (5 bases). The germline gives CDR1 MNHEY, CDR2 SVGAGI. CDR3 length equals 14 residues. Trimming stripped 0 bases from V and 8 bases from J, with 13 bases between.

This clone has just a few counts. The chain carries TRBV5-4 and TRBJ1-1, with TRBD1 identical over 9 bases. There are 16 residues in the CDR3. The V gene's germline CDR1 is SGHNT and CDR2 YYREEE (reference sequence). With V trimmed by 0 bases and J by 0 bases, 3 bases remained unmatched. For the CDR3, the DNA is TGTGCCAGCAGCTTGGGGACAGGGGTTTTGAACACTGAAGCTTTCTTT. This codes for CASSLGTGVLNTEAFF.

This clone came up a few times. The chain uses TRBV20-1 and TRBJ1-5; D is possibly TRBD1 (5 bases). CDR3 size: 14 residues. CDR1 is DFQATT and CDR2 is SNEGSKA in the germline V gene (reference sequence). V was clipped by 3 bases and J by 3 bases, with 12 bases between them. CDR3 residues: CSASLRGLNQPQHF. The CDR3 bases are TGCAGTGCTAGTCTCCGGGGCCTCAATCAGCCCCAGCATTTT.

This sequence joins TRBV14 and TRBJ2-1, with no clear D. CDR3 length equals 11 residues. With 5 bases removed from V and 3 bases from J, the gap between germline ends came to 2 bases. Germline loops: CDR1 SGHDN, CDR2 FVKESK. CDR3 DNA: TGTGCCAGCAGCGGCTACAATGAGCAGTTCTTC. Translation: CASSGYNEQFF.